What follows are 22 T cell receptor beta chains derived from one specimen sequenced in a study of chemoradiotherapy in HPV16-positive cancers. TCRdb's table, derived via immunoSEQ multiplex PCR, lists solely in-frame clones and lacks some. The sample holds fewer than 20,000 clones, approximately 79% seen once. This material was acquired from a patient who underwent chemoradiotherapy. These TCRs come from a human donor with HPV-associated anogenital cancer.

V and J are TRBV18 and TRBJ2-7; perhaps D is TRBD1 or TRBD2 (5 bases each). V dropped 3 bases and J dropped 1 base, with 10 bases sitting between them. Germline V gene sequence: CDR1 KGHSH, CDR2 LQKENI. The CDR3 contains 14 residues. CDR3 nucleotide sequence: TGTGCCAGCTCACCGGGGGTAACTTCCTACGAGCAGTACTTC. Its protein is CASSPGVTSYEQYF.

This clone was observed a few times. J is TRBJ2-2 and V is TRBV21-1; TRBD1 is the table's D call, not checked against the DNA. TRBV21-1 is recorded as a pseudogene. This CDR3 spans 16 amino acids. DNA for the CDR3: TGTGCCAGCAGCAAAGGTCGGGACACGAACACCGGGGAGCTGTTTTTT. This translates into CASSKGRDTNTGELFF.

This clone appeared once. The chain is built from TRBV7-9 and TRBJ2-3; maybe TRBD1 (5 bases). The CDR3 totals 15 residues. The germline V gene encodes CDR1 SEHNR and CDR2 FQNEAQ (reference sequence). V was cut by 1 base and J by 3 bases, with 11 bases left in between. CDR3 residues: CASSLVTGETDTQYF. CDR3 sequence (DNA): TGTGCCAGCAGCTTAGTAACAGGCGAGACAGATACGCAGTATTTT.

The CDR3 loop reads CASSGQVSNQPQHF. In nucleotides, the CDR3 is TGTGCCAGCAGCGGACAGGTTAGCAATCAGCCCCAGCATTTT. The chain employs TRBV6-1 and TRBJ1-5; 7 bases match TRBD1. The CDR3 is 14 residues long. V lost 6 bases and J lost 0; bases outside the gene matches: 2. Germline CDR1 MNHNS, CDR2 SASEGT.

The V and J genes are TRBV29-1 and TRBJ2-7, with 8 bases fitting TRBD1. The CDR3 is made up of 18 amino acids. Germline V gene data show CDR1 as SQVTM and CDR2 as ANQGSEA. V was pared by 0 bases and J by 9 bases, with 22 bases of the junction left unmatched. CDR3 nucleotide sequence: TGCAGCGTTGAAGATCTTTCTCCGGGACAGGAGGTTTGGATGGGGCAGTACTTC. It is translated as CSVEDLSPGQEVWMGQYF.

The J gene is TRBJ1-1, the V gene TRBV14; 11 positions agree with TRBD1. The J segment lost 2 bases and the V segment lost 0 bases, leaving 5 bases of the junction unmatched. This CDR3 has 17 amino acids. Germline lookup yields CDR1 SGHDN and CDR2 FVKESK. CDR3 region: CASSQEGDRGKNTEAFF. In DNA form, the CDR3 reads TGTGCCAGCAGCCAAGAAGGGGACAGGGGGAAAAACACTGAAGCTTTCTTT.

V gene TRBV11-2 combines with J gene TRBJ2-7; TRBD2 aligns across 8 bases. This CDR3 is 14 amino acids long. CDR1 SGHAT and CDR2 FQNNGV come from the germline V gene. V lost 5 bases to trimming and J lost 4 bases; unmatched junction nucleotides: 7. The DNA for the CDR3 is TGTGCCAGCAGCGCCGGGAGGGGCAGGTACGAGCAGTACTTC. It codes for CASSAGRGRYEQYF.

This chain links TRBV28 with TRBJ2-1; tentatively, D is TRBD2 (7 bases). CDR1 is MDHEN and CDR2 is SYDVKM in the germline V gene. Between the trimmed V and J ends, which lost 3 bases and 5 bases, there was a span of 14 bases. The CDR3 runs 15 residues. The CDR3 coding sequence is TGTGCCAGCAGTTTTAGGGGGGGGCCCAACAATGAGCAGTTCTTC. Translated, it gives CASSFRGGPNNEQFF.

The V gene is TRBV7-2, the J gene TRBJ1-2, with 10 bases matching TRBD1. Germline V lookup: CDR1 SGHTA, CDR2 FQGNSA. The CDR3 contains 18 residues. V trimming: 5 bases; J trimming: 3 bases; junction bases outside the gene matches: 15. The CDR3 DNA reads TGTGCCAGCAGCCCGCGACAGGGGGCCCGCCTATTCCACTATGGCTACACCTTC. Its translation is CASSPRQGARLFHYGYTF.

This clone was detected only a few times. This chain connects TRBV5-1 to TRBJ1-6, with a weak D call TRBD1 (5 bases). Per germline, CDR1 SGHRS and CDR2 YFSETQ. The CDR3 extends over 14 amino acids. V lost 0 bases, J lost 7 bases, and 8 bases lay in between. CDR3 bases: TGCGCCAGCAGCTTGGGCAGGGAAAATTCACCCCTCCACTTT. This translates into CASSLGRENSPLHF.

The chain carries TRBV6-5 and TRBJ2-2; D not resolved. Trimming cost V 9 bases and J 5 bases, with 13 bases left between them. CDR3 size: 13 residues. From germline, CDR1 is MNHEY and CDR2 SVGAGI. The CDR3 sequence is CASRALETGELFF. CDR3 nucleotides: TGTGCCAGTCGCGCGCTAGAAACCGGGGAGCTGTTTTTT.

This clone was picked up a small number of times. This sequence joins TRBV19 and TRBJ1-5, with D possibly being TRBD1 (6 bases). Trimming cost V 3 bases and J 1 base, with 13 bases left between them. The CDR3 sequence is 16 residues long. Per germline, CDR1 LNHDA and CDR2 SQIVND (reference sequence). The chain's CDR3 is CASSIGGLVSNQPQHF. In nucleotides, the CDR3 is TGTGCCAGTAGTATTGGGGGGCTAGTGAGCAATCAGCCCCAGCATTTT.

This clone has just one count. The CDR3 bases are TGCGCCAGCAGCCAGCTTGTGTCGGGGACAGGGGTTTATACCGGGGAGCTGTTTTTT. It codes for CASSQLVSGTGVYTGELFF. This chain connects TRBV4-3 to TRBJ2-2; 10 nucleotides match TRBD1. The CDR3 covers 19 residues. Losses at the gene ends were 3 bases for V and 5 bases for J; bases not matched to a gene: 15. CDR1 is LGHNA and CDR2 is YSLEER in the germline V gene.

The chain uses TRBV6-1 and TRBJ1-1; D gene unclear. V was shortened by 2 bases and J by 1 base, with 11 bases between the two germline ends. The CDR3 runs to 15 residues. CDR1 MNHNS and CDR2 SASEGT come from the germline V gene. The CDR3 is CASSEHLGRNTEAFF. CDR3 in DNA: TGTGCCAGCAGTGAACATCTGGGGAGGAACACTGAAGCTTTCTTT.

The chain recombines TRBV19 with TRBJ1-5, with 7 bases that match TRBD1. J lost 2 bases, V lost 3 bases, and 1 base had no gene match. Per germline, CDR1 LNHDA and CDR2 SQIVND (reference sequence). This CDR3 has 14 residues. This chain's CDR3 is CASSMQGGNQPQHF. CDR3 DNA sequence: TGTGCCAGTAGTATGCAGGGGGGCAATCAGCCCCAGCATTTT.

The chain recombines TRBV19 with TRBJ1-5; 10 positions match TRBD1. J was trimmed by 0 bases and V by 6 bases; bases with no gene match: 5. This CDR3 is built from 16 residues. Germline V gene lookup returns CDR1 LNHDA and CDR2 SQIVND (reference sequence). The CDR3 DNA reads as TGTGCCAGTAGCTTGACAGGGGGCACTAGCAATCAGCCCCAGCATTTT. Residues: CASSLTGGTSNQPQHF. Combining the CDR3 with reference TRBV19 and TRBJ1-5 gives the whole variable domain DGGITQSPKYLFRKEGQNVTLSCEQNLNHDAMYWYRQDPGQGLRLIYYSQIVNDFQKGDIAEGYSVSREKKESFPLTVTSAQKNPTAFYLCASSLTGGTSNQPQHFGDGTRLSIL.

The sample holds one count of this clone. The V and J genes are TRBV19 and TRBJ1-5; D remains ambiguous. This CDR3 spans 14 amino acids. In germline, CDR1 is LNHDA, CDR2 SQIVND (reference sequence). Trimming took off 3 bases at V and 1 base at J, with 7 bases between the two ends. The chain's CDR3 is CASSMLGSNQPQHF. CDR3 DNA sequence: TGTGCCAGTAGTATGTTGGGGAGCAATCAGCCCCAGCATTTT. The variable domain in full, completed from reference TRBV19 and TRBJ1-5, reads DGGITQSPKYLFRKEGQNVTLSCEQNLNHDAMYWYRQDPGQGLRLIYYSQIVNDFQKGDIAEGYSVSREKKESFPLTVTSAQKNPTAFYLCASSMLGSNQPQHFGDGTRLSIL.

V usage is TRBV4-2 and J usage is TRBJ2-5, with D possibly being TRBD2 (5 bases). The CDR3 has 13 amino acids. Germline CDR1 is LGHNA and CDR2 is YNFKEQ. V was pared by 4 bases and J by 7 bases, with 13 bases between. The DNA of the CDR3 is TGTGCCAGCAGCCTTACTCCGGGGTGGACCCAGTACTTC. Amino acids: CASSLTPGWTQYF.

CDR3 sequence reads: CASSLGGSGELFF. CDR3 nucleotide sequence: TGCGCCAGCAGCTTGGGTGGGTCCGGGGAGCTGTTTTTT. The chain recombines TRBV5-1 with TRBJ2-2; no clear D. Germline-derived CDR1 and CDR2 are SGHRS and YFSETQ. Between the trimmed V and J ends, which lost 0 bases and 6 bases, there was a span of 6 bases. CDR3 size: 13 residues.

About this clone: At one end the junction does not follow the germline gene, possibly because of a read error. This chain connects TRBV28 to TRBJ2-5; 7 nucleotides agree with TRBD2. Germline V lookup: CDR1 MDHEN, CDR2 SYDVKM. This CDR3 is 13 amino acids long. The CDR3 spells CASSLLHGEGTNF. DNA for the CDR3: TGTGCCAGCAGTCTCCTACATGGGGAGGGAACAAACTTC.

This clone was observed a handful of times. The V and J genes are TRBV28 and TRBJ1-2; unclear D gene. This CDR3 has 15 residues. Trimming cost V 4 bases and J 0 bases, with 12 bases left between them. CDR1 MDHEN and CDR2 SYDVKM come from the germline V gene. The CDR3 DNA reads TGTGCCAGCAGTTCCGTCGACCACGCTAACTATGGCTACACCTTC. It is translated as CASSSVDHANYGYTF.

The rearrangement uses TRBV9 and TRBJ2-1, with 13 bases matching TRBD2. The CDR3 loop spans 18 amino acids. V shed 2 bases and J 4 bases; nucleotides not matched to a gene: 9. Germline V gene data show CDR1 as SGDLS and CDR2 as YYNGEE. In nucleotides, the CDR3 is TGTGCCAGCAGCGTCGCCGGGACTAGCGGGGCTAGTTACAATGAGCAGTTCTTC. This codes for CASSVAGTSGASYNEQFF.